This TCR beta chain appears in the sequencing data of a study of tumor-infiltrating lymphocytes in primary liver carcinoma. This CDR3 has 19 amino acids. Germline lookup yields CDR1 SGHNT and CDR2 YYREEE (reference sequence). The junction had 17 bases not matched to a gene; V was cut back by 0 bases and J by 6 bases. A constant-region primer primed TCR beta cDNA synthesis from 450 to 550 ng of total RNA. What produced the TCR beta libraries was three nested multiplex PCR rounds using slightly modified ARM-PCR. Primers for the first two PCR rounds were TRBV1-TRBV30 forward primers and a C-beta reverse primer (10 cycles per round). Each CDR3 protein gets one entry after TCRdb re-called the multiplex PCR reads with MiXCR. This table has some 120,000 distinct CDR3 sequences, 50% to 65% appearing once. Scientists recovered RNA and DNA together from approximately 20-30 mg of unsorted bulk tissue.

The chain employs TRBV5-4 and TRBJ2-3, with 9 bases that match TRBD2. The receptor was isolated from a woman aged 60-75 years with primary liver carcinoma and hepatitis B virus infection. The sequenced sample consisted of liver tumor tissue from sampling region 1. The subset is: tumor region T1, superior pole. The CDR3 spells CASSLAGISGSRLSDTQYF. For the CDR3, the DNA is TGTGCCAGCAGCTTGGCGGGGATTAGCGGGAGTCGGCTCAGCGATACGCAGTATTTT. The full variable domain, in which reference TRBV5-4 and TRBJ2-3 provide the parts outside the CDR3, is ETGVTQSPTHLIKTRGQQVTLRCSSQSGHNTVSWYQQALGQGPQFIFQYYREEENGRGNFPPRFSGLQFPNYSSELNVNALELDDSALYLCASSLAGISGSRLSDTQYFGPGTRLTVL.